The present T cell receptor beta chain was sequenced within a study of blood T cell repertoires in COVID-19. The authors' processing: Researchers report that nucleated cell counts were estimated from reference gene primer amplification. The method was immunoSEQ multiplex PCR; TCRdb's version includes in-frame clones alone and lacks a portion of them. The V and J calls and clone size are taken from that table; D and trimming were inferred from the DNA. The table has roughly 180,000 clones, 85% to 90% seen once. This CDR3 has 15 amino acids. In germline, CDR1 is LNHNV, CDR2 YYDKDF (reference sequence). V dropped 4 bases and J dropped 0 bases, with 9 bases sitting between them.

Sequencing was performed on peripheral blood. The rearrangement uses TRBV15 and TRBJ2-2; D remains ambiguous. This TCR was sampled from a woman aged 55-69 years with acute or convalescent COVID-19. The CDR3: CATSNNVANTGELFF. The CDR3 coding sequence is TGTGCCACCAGCAACAATGTGGCGAACACCGGGGAGCTGTTTTTT.